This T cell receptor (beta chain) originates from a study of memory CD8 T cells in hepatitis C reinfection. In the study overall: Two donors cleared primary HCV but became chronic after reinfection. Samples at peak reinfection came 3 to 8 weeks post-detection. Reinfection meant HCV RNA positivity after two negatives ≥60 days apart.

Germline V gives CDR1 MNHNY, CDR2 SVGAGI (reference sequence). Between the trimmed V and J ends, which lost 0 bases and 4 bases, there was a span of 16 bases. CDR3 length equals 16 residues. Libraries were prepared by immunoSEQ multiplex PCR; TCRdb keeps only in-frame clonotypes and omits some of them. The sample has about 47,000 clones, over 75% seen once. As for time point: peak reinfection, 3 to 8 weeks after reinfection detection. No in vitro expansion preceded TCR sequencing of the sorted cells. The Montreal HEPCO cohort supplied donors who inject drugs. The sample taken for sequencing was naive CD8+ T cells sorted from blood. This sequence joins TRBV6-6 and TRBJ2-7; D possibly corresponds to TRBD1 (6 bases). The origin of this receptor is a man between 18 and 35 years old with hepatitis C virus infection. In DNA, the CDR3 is TGTGCCAGCAGTTACTCGATGGACAGTAATTATTACGAGCAGTACTTC. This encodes CASSYSMDSNYYEQYF.